The entry that follows covers one TCR beta chain sequence. Method: immunoSEQ multiplex PCR; TCRdb's copy keeps in-frame clones and lacks some. In the table there are roughly 350,000 clones, 75% to 90% of which are singletons. Germline values: CDR1 LGHNT, CDR2 FRNRAP. This CDR3 is 15 amino acids long. Trimming at V came to 5 bases and at J to 4 bases, leaving 9 bases not matched to a gene. Patients from Seattle were sampled longitudinally, starting during active infection. This sample was included in a study of blood T cell repertoires in COVID-19. Whole-study context: Acute-phase and convalescent COVID-19 samples originated in the United States, Italy and Spain. T cells, B-cell-depleted T cells, or PBMCs supplied cDNA or gDNA.

Source material: peripheral blood. The clonotype originates from a woman between 50 and 59 years old with COVID-19, enrolled during active disease. The chain is built from TRBV12-5 and TRBJ1-1; 8 bases are shared with TRBD1. The DNA of the CDR3 is TGTGCTAGTGGTCCCGGACAGGGAATGGCCACTGAAGCTTTCTTT. This translates into CASGPGQGMATEAFF. The variable domain in full, completed from reference TRBV12-5 and TRBJ1-1, reads DARVTQTPRHKVTEMGQEVTMRCQPILGHNTVFWYRQTMMQGLELLAYFRNRAPLDDSGMPKDRFSAEMPDATLATLKIQPSEPRDSAVYFCASGPGQGMATEAFFGQGTRLTVV.